These 15 T cell receptor beta chains came from one sample sequenced in a study of graft-versus-host responses after intestinal transplantation (dated by TCRdb to the early 2020s). Library preparation was by the immunoSEQ multiplex PCR assay. Imported from immuneACCESS, the table was reduced by TCRdb to in-frame sequences with V and J called. These copies leave out some clones; in studies compared against another copy, an unresolved V gene accounts for under half, and the cause of the remainder is not known. For this sample there are 35,000 to 40,000 clones; over 85% appear just once. The leading ten clones occupy 0.65% to 0.95% of the sample. The sequenced sample was PBMCs, obtained 16 days after intestinal transplant. Receptors originate from a human patient who received an intestinal transplant, so some T cells may come from the graft donor.

The CDR3 DNA follows: TGTGCCAGCAGCGCCTCAGGGATCTCCTACGAGCAGTACTTC. Encoded protein: CASSASGISYEQYF. The V call is TRBV9, the J call TRBJ2-7; D perhaps matches TRBD1 (5 bases). The CDR3 totals 14 residues. Germline lookup yields CDR1 SGDLS and CDR2 YYNGEE. The V end lost 3 bases, the J end lost 0 bases, and 10 bases lay between the germline ends.

This sequence joins TRBV15 and TRBJ2-1; D gene uncertain. The CDR3 sequence is 13 residues long. CDR1 is LNHNV and CDR2 is YYDKDF in the germline V gene (reference sequence). V dropped 5 bases and J dropped 6 bases, with 11 bases sitting between them. DNA of the CDR3: TGTGCCACCAGCCGCCGTTCAACCAATGAGCAGTTCTTC. It is translated as CATSRRSTNEQFF.

This clone showed up just once. The J gene is TRBJ1-1, the V gene TRBV4-1; no firm D call. This CDR3 has 15 amino acids. V gave up 0 bases and J gave up 3 bases, with 11 bases separating them. CDR1 and CDR2 (germline): MGHRA, YSYEKL. The CDR3 reads CASSQDLRVDTEAFF. The CDR3 DNA sequence: TGCGCCAGCAGCCAAGATTTGCGGGTTGACACTGAAGCTTTCTTT.

The chain uses TRBV28 and TRBJ1-6; D uncertain. V was trimmed by 4 bases and J by 13 bases, leaving 11 bases between them. From germline, CDR1 is MDHEN and CDR2 SYDVKM. The CDR3 totals 12 residues. CDR3 DNA: TGTGCCAGCAGTTGGGAGGGTACCCCCCTCCACTTT. Its protein is CASSWEGTPLHF.

Written as DNA, the CDR3 is TGTGCCAGCAGCGTTTCGAGGTCCTACAATGAGCAGTTCTTC. It translates to CASSVSRSYNEQFF. The V and J genes are TRBV9 and TRBJ2-1; D not certain. V shed 2 bases and J shed 1 base, with 7 bases lying between them. This CDR3 comprises 14 residues. Germline V CDR1 and CDR2: SGDLS, YYNGEE.

The chain is built from TRBV7-9 and TRBJ2-7; TRBD1 matches at 8 bases. This CDR3 is 13 amino acids long. CDR1 SEHNR and CDR2 FQNEAQ come from the germline V gene (reference sequence). The J segment lost 3 bases and the V segment lost 6 bases, leaving 4 bases of the junction unmatched. The CDR3 reads CASSLTGVYEQYF. The CDR3 region has the DNA TGTGCCAGCAGTTTGACAGGGGTCTACGAGCAGTACTTC.

The chain recombines TRBV28 with TRBJ1-1, with D possibly matching TRBD1 (6 bases). The V gene's germline CDR1 is MDHEN and CDR2 SYDVKM. V lost 3 bases and J 5 bases, leaving 16 bases between the germline ends. This CDR3 spans 15 amino acids. The CDR3 protein is CASSLSGIGGTEAFF. CDR3 bases: TGTGCCAGCAGTTTGAGTGGGATAGGGGGGACTGAAGCTTTCTTT.

This chain connects TRBV28 to TRBJ1-1; the D is unclear. Trimming removed 10 bases at V and 0 bases at J, with 6 bases between. This CDR3 comprises 11 residues. Germline V lookup: CDR1 MDHEN, CDR2 SYDVKM. The CDR3 loop reads CATRLNTEAFF. The CDR3 DNA reads TGTGCCACCCGATTGAACACTGAAGCTTTCTTT.

The chain carries TRBV4-1 and TRBJ2-7; no firm D call. Germline CDR1 MGHRA, CDR2 YSYEKL. Trimming took off 4 bases at V and 7 bases at J, with 23 bases between the two ends. CDR3 length: 16 residues. The CDR3 sequence is CASSLEEGWGYLEQYF. The DNA of the CDR3 is TGCGCCAGCAGCCTTGAGGAAGGGTGGGGATATCTGGAGCAGTACTTC.

This chain joins TRBV7-2 and TRBJ2-7; D may be TRBD2 (5 bases). The ends were cut back, 0 bases at V and 5 bases at J, with 8 bases in the middle. Germline V lookup: CDR1 SGHTA, CDR2 FQGNSA. The CDR3 is made up of 13 amino acids. The CDR3 loop reads CASSLAPGDEQYF. The CDR3 DNA sequence: TGTGCCAGCAGCTTAGCGCCCGGGGACGAGCAGTACTTC.

V usage is TRBV9 and J usage is TRBJ2-7, with 8 nucleotides matching TRBD2. The germline V gene encodes CDR1 SGDLS and CDR2 YYNGEE. The junction had 3 bases not matched to a gene; V was cut back by 3 bases and J by 1 base. The CDR3 sequence is 14 residues long. CDR3 in DNA: TGTGCCAGCAGCGGACTAGCGTCATCCTACGAGCAGTACTTC. Translation: CASSGLASSYEQYF.

The V call is TRBV5-6, the J call TRBJ2-1, with D unresolved. The CDR3 covers 13 residues. Trimming took 0 bases from V and 9 from J, leaving 10 bases between them. Germline V gene data show CDR1 as SGHDT and CDR2 as YYEEEE. CDR3 region: CASSLGGWVEQFF. The CDR3 coding sequence is TGTGCCAGCAGCTTGGGCGGATGGGTTGAGCAGTTCTTC.

The rearrangement links TRBV5-6 to TRBJ2-7, with TRBD1 matching 10 bases. Germline V gene sequence: CDR1 SGHDT, CDR2 YYEEEE. The CDR3 sequence is 15 residues long. V lost 0 bases, J lost 2 bases, and 2 bases stayed unmatched. CDR3 protein: CASSLEGTGAYEQYF. The CDR3 nucleotides read TGTGCCAGCAGCTTGGAAGGGACAGGGGCCTACGAGCAGTACTTC.

The chain uses TRBV18 and TRBJ2-3, with 11 bases fitting TRBD1. V shed 3 bases and J 4 bases; nucleotides not matched to a gene: 0. The germline CDR1 and CDR2 sequences are KGHSH and LQKENI. The CDR3 runs 14 residues. DNA for the CDR3: TGTGCCAGCTCACCGGGACAGGGGGCAGATACGCAGTATTTT. This encodes CASSPGQGADTQYF.

The chain couples TRBV28 to TRBJ1-1; tentatively, D is TRBD1 (5 bases). The CDR3 is made up of 15 amino acids. The germline V gene encodes CDR1 MDHEN and CDR2 SYDVKM. V was trimmed by 10 bases and J by 1 base, leaving 19 bases between them. CDR3 in DNA: TGTGCCACCCTATTCCCTTCGACAGAGAACACTGAAGCTTTCTTT. Translation gives CATLFPSTENTEAFF. The full variable domain, with the rest looked up from reference TRBV28 and TRBJ1-1, is DVKVTQSSRYLVKRTGEKVFLECVQDMDHENMFWYRQDPGLGLRLIYFSYDVKMKEKGDIPEGYSVSREKKERFSLILESASTNQTSMYLCATLFPSTENTEAFFGQGTRLTVV.